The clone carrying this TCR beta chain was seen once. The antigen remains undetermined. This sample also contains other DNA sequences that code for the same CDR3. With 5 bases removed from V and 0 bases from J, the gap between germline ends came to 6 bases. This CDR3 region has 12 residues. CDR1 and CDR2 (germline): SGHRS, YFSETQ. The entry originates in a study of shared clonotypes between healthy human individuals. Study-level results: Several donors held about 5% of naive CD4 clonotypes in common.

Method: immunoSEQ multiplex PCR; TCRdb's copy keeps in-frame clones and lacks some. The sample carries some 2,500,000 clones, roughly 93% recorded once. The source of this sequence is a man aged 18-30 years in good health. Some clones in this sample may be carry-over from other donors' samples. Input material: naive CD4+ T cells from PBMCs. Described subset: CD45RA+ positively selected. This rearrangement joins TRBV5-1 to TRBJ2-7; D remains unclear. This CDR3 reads CASSSSSYEQYF. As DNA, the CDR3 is TGCGCCAGCAGTTCGAGCTCCTACGAGCAGTACTTC.